The 2 T cell receptor beta chains below were found in one sample sequenced in a study of blood T cell repertoires in COVID-19. Data came from immunoSEQ multiplex PCR; TCRdb stores just in-frame clones and leaves some out. The repertoire holds about 290,000 clones, around 85% seen once, with around 4.2% in the top ten. The sample comprised peripheral blood. The receptors here all came from a woman in her 50s with active or convalescent COVID-19.

In its sample, this clone was seen once. V is TRBV18 and J is TRBJ2-1, with 7 positions matching TRBD2. The V segment lost 0 bases and the J segment 0 bases; nucleotides outside the gene matches: 5. CDR1 KGHSH and CDR2 LQKENI come from the germline V gene. This CDR3 has 17 amino acids. The DNA for the CDR3 is TGTGCCAGCTCACCACCTAGACTAGCTGACTCCTACAATGAGCAGTTCTTC. It yields the protein CASSPPRLADSYNEQFF.

V gene TRBV28 combines with J gene TRBJ1-3, with D possibly TRBD1 on 5 matching bases. The CDR3 totals 13 residues. The germline V and J ends were trimmed by 9 bases and 2 bases, with 11 bases remaining between them. Germline-derived CDR1 and CDR2 are MDHEN and SYDVKM. The CDR3 protein is CASQRQTGNTIYF. CDR3 bases: TGTGCCAGTCAGAGACAGACTGGAAACACCATATATTTT.